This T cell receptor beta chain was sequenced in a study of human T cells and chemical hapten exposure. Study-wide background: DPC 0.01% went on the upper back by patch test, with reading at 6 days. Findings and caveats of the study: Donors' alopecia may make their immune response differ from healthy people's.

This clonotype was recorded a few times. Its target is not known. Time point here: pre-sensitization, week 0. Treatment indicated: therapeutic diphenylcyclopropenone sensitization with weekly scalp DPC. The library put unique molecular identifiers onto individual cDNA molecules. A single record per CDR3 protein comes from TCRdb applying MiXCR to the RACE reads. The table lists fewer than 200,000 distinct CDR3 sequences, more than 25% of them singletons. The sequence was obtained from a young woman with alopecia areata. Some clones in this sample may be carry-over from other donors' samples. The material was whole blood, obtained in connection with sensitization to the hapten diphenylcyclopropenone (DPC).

Written as DNA, the CDR3 is TGTGCCAGCAGCTCGACGGGACAGGGGGCCTTTAGCGGCGAGCAGTACTTC. Amino acids: CASSSTGQGAFSGEQYF. The chain combines TRBV5-4 with TRBJ2-7; the match to TRBD1 covers 12 bases. CDR1 and CDR2 (germline): SGHNT, YYREEE (reference sequence). The CDR3 contains 17 residues. The V segment lost 3 bases and the J segment 6 bases; nucleotides outside the gene matches: 13.